This T cell receptor (beta chain) was documented in a study of T cell responses to AZD1222 COVID-19 vaccine. This CDR3 spans 13 amino acids. In germline, CDR1 is SNHLY, CDR2 FYNNEI. The V and J ends lost 4 bases and 4 bases respectively, with 5 bases between them. Study observations and caveats: The donor cohort was predominantly white British with a female majority, and clonal diversity may have been underestimated. Nearly half of spike-specific TCRs reportedly go after variant regions that carry no mutations. Of the AZD1222 recipients, only five or six were seropositive at baseline. The study found Spike-specific TCR breadth and depth rose after two AZD1222 doses.

Worth noting for this clone: The antigen is unknown.

Measured with immunoSEQ multiplex PCR; TCRdb has only the in-frame clones, and not every one. The sample consists of roughly 70,000 clones, 82% of them appearing once. The J gene is TRBJ2-6, the V gene TRBV2; D perhaps matches TRBD1 (5 bases). The clonotype originates from an adult in good health. The specimen was peripheral blood, collected on day 0 of AZD1222 vaccination. The CDR3 is CASSGQGANVLTF. The DNA of the CDR3 is TGTGCCAGCAGTGGACAGGGGGCCAACGTCCTGACTTTC.